This paragraph covers one T cell receptor (beta chain) sequence. This sample stems from a study of blood T cell repertoires in COVID-19. Study information: Samples came from the United States, Italy and Spain, spanning acute and convalescent COVID-19. The analysed material was cDNA or gDNA that came from T cells, B-cell-depleted T cells, or PBMCs.

Only in-frame clones appear in the TCRdb table, and some are missing; sequencing was by immunoSEQ multiplex PCR. The sample yields approximately 250,000 clones, about 89% seen once. There are 16 residues in the CDR3. Sequencing used peripheral blood. The gene calls are TRBV21-1 and TRBJ2-2; the D segment call TRBD1 is taken from the table without a DNA check. TRBV21-1 is marked as a pseudogene. The TCR sequence derives from a man between 40 and 49 years old with active or convalescent COVID-19. CDR3 nucleotide sequence: TGTGCCAGCAGCGGCCTTCGGGACAGAGACGCGGGGGAGCTGTTTTTT. Amino acid sequence: CASSGLRDRDAGELFF.